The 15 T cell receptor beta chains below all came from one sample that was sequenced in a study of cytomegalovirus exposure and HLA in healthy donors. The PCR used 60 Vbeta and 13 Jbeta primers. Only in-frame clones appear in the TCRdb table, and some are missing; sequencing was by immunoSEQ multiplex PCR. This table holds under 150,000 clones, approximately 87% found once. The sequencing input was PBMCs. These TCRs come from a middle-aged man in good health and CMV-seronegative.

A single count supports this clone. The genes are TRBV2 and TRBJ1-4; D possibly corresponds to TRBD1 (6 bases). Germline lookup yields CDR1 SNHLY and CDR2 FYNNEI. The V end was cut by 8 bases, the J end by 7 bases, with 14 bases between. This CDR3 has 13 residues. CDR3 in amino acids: CASSGTQSEKLFF. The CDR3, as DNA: TGTGCCAGCTCCGGGACACAAAGTGAAAAACTGTTTTTT.

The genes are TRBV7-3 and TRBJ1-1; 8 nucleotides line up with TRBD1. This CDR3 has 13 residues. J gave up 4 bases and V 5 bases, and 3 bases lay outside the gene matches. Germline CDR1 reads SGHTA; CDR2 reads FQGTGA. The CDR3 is CASSPTGVTEAFF. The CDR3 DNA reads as TGTGCCAGCAGCCCGACAGGGGTCACTGAAGCTTTCTTT.

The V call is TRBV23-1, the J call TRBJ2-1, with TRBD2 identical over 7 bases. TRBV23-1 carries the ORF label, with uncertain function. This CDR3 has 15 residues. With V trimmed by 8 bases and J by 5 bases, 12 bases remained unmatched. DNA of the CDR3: TGCGCCAGCTCTCCTTACCACCGGGGGGACAATGAGCAGTTCTTC. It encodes CASSPYHRGDNEQFF.

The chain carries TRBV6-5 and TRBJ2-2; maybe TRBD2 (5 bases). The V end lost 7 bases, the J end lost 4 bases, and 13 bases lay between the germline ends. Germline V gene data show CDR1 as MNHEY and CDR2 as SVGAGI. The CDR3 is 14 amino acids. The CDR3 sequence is CASKLGLATGELFF. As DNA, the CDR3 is TGTGCCAGCAAGCTAGGACTCGCCACCGGGGAGCTGTTTTTT.

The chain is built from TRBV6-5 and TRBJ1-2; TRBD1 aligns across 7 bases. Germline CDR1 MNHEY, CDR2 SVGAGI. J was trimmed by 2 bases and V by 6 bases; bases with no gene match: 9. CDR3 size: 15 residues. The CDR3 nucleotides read TGTGCCAGCAGCAAAGGGACAGATAACAACTATGGCTACACCTTC. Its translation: CASSKGTDNNYGYTF.

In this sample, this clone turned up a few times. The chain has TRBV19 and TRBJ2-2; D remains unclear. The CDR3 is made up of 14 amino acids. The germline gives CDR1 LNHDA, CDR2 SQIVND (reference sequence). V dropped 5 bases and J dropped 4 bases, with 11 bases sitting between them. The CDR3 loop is CASSVAGSTGELFF. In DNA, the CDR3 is TGTGCCAGTAGTGTGGCAGGCTCCACCGGGGAGCTGTTTTTT.

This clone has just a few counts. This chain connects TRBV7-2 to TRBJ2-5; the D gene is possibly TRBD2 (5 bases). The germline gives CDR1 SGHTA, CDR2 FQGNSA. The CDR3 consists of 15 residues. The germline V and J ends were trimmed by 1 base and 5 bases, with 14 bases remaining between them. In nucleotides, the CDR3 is TGTGCCAGCAGCTTAGGGGCCTACCCGGGGGAGACCCAGTACTTC. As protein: CASSLGAYPGETQYF.

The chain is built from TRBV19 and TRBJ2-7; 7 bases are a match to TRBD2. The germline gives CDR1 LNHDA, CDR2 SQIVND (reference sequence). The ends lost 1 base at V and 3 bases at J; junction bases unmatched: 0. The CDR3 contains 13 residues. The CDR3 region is CASSIAGGYEQYF. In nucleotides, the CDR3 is TGTGCCAGTAGTATAGCGGGAGGCTACGAGCAGTACTTC.

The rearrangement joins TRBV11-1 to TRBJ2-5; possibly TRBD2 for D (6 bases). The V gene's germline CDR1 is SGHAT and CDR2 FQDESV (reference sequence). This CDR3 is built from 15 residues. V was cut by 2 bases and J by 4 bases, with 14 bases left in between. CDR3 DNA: TGTGCCAGCAGCTTACGGAGGGCCTTTATAGAGACCCAGTACTTC. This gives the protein CASSLRRAFIETQYF.

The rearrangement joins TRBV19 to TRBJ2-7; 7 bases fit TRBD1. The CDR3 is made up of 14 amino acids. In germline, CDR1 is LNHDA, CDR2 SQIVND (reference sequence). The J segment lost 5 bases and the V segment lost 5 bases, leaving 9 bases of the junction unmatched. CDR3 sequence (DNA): TGTGCCAGTAGTGTAAGACAGGGAAGAAACGAGCAGTACTTC. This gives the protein CASSVRQGRNEQYF.

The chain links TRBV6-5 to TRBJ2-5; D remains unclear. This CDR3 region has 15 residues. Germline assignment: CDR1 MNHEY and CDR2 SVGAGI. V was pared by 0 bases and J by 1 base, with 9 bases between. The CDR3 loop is CASSYSWRFQETQYF. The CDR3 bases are TGTGCCAGCAGTTACTCGTGGAGATTCCAAGAGACCCAGTACTTC.

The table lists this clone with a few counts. DNA of the CDR3: TGTGCCAGCAGCCAACAAAGTCTCGAGCAGTACTTC. Encoded protein: CASSQQSLEQYF. This chain joins TRBV11-2 and TRBJ2-7; D uncertain. V was clipped by 5 bases and J by 6 bases, with 11 bases between them. CDR3 length equals 12 residues. Germline CDR1 reads SGHAT; CDR2 reads FQNNGV.

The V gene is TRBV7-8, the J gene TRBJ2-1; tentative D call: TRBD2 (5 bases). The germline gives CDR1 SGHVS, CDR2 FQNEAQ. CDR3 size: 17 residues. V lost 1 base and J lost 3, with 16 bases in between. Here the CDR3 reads CASSLEAYPGFYNEQFF. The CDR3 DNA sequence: TGTGCCAGCAGCTTAGAGGCGTATCCGGGATTCTACAATGAGCAGTTCTTC.

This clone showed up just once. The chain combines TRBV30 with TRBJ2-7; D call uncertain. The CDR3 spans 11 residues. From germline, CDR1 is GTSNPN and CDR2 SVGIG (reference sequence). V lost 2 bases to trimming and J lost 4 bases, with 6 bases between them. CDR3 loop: CAWSRQYEQYF. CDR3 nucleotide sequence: TGTGCCTGGAGTCGTCAGTACGAGCAGTACTTC.

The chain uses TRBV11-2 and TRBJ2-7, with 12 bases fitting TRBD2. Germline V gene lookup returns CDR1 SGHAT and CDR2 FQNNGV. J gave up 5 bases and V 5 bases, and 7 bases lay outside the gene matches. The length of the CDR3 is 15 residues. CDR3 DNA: TGTGCCAGCAGCATCCTAGCGGGGGGGCCCGACGAGCAGTACTTC. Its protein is CASSILAGGPDEQYF.